These 16 T cell receptor beta chains originate from one sample sequenced in a study of blood T cell repertoires in COVID-19. Here immunoSEQ multiplex PCR was the method, and the copy in TCRdb shows in-frame clones only, minus some. The sample holds about 50,000 clones; about 86% are singletons and the top ten take 6.1%. What was sequenced was peripheral blood. Receptor source: a woman at least 80 years old with acute or convalescent COVID-19.

The chain links TRBV14 to TRBJ1-2, with 8 positions matching TRBD1. The CDR3 covers 14 residues. Germline lookup yields CDR1 SGHDN and CDR2 FVKESK. The V segment lost 3 bases and the J segment 8 bases; nucleotides outside the gene matches: 8. CDR3 residues: CASSQTAQGDGYTF. The CDR3 coding sequence is TGTGCCAGCAGCCAGACGGCACAGGGGGACGGCTACACCTTC.

The chain links TRBV19 to TRBJ1-3; 10 nucleotides match TRBD1. Germline CDR1 and CDR2: LNHDA and SQIVND (reference sequence). This CDR3 is built from 15 residues. After removal of 6 bases from V and 2 bases from J, the junction contained 4 bases not matched to a gene. The DNA of the CDR3 is TGTGCCAGTAGCGCGGACAGGGGGGCTGGAAACACCATATATTTT. Protein: CASSADRGAGNTIYF.

The chain couples TRBV6-4 to TRBJ2-3; 7 bases fit TRBD1. With 6 bases clipped from V and 0 bases from J, the junction kept 3 bases outside the gene matches. The CDR3 spans 14 residues. Germline loops: CDR1 MRHNA, CDR2 SNTAGT. The CDR3 is CASSHRGSTDTQYF. CDR3 bases: TGTGCCAGCAGCCACAGGGGAAGCACAGATACGCAGTATTTT.

This clone was picked up one time. This chain joins TRBV5-8 and TRBJ1-5; TRBD1 might be the D (6 bases). V dropped 1 base and J dropped 4 bases, with 12 bases sitting between them. This CDR3 is 15 amino acids long. Germline CDR1 is SGHTS and CDR2 is YDEGEE. CDR3 region: CASSLRGARNQPQHF. The CDR3 DNA sequence: TGTGCCAGCAGCTTGCGGGGGGCCAGGAATCAGCCCCAGCATTTT.

This clone occurred a few times. The genes are TRBV5-4 and TRBJ2-7, with a weak D call TRBD2 (5 bases). V was cut by 2 bases and J by 5 bases, with 8 bases left in between. This CDR3 contains 12 residues. Germline V gives CDR1 SGHNT, CDR2 YYREEE (reference sequence). CDR3 sequence (DNA): TGTGCCAGCAGCTTTGCGGGCCACGAGCAGTACTTC. Translating gives CASSFAGHEQYF.

The chain combines TRBV19 with TRBJ1-5, with D perhaps TRBD1 (5 bases). This CDR3 is 13 amino acids long. From germline, CDR1 is LNHDA and CDR2 SQIVND (reference sequence). Trimming took 4 bases from V and 5 from J, leaving 9 bases between them. The CDR3 loop reads CASSTARDQPQHF. CDR3 nucleotide sequence: TGTGCCAGTAGTACCGCCAGGGATCAGCCCCAGCATTTT. Filled out from reference TRBV19 and TRBJ1-5, the complete variable domain reads DGGITQSPKYLFRKEGQNVTLSCEQNLNHDAMYWYRQDPGQGLRLIYYSQIVNDFQKGDIAEGYSVSREKKESFPLTVTSAQKNPTAFYLCASSTARDQPQHFGDGTRLSIL.

This chain links TRBV6-1 with TRBJ2-5; 12 bases align to TRBD2. V shed 2 bases and J 1 base; nucleotides not matched to a gene: 5. This CDR3 is built from 17 residues. Germline V gene lookup returns CDR1 MNHNS and CDR2 SASEGT. The CDR3 region is CASSERLAGAPQETQYF. The CDR3 nucleotides are TGTGCCAGCAGTGAACGACTAGCGGGGGCCCCCCAAGAGACCCAGTACTTC.

The V gene is TRBV7-2, the J gene TRBJ2-5; TRBD2 aligns across 9 bases. This CDR3 has 17 amino acids. Germline CDR1 SGHTA, CDR2 FQGNSA. V was pared by 2 bases and J by 5 bases, with 12 bases of the junction left unmatched. In DNA form, the CDR3 reads TGTGCCAGCAGCTTATTGTCAGTAGCGGGGGTTGGGGAGACCCAGTACTTC. Protein sequence: CASSLLSVAGVGETQYF.

The rearrangement joins TRBV30 to TRBJ1-2; 7 nucleotides align to TRBD1. After removal of 8 bases from V and 5 bases from J, the junction contained 11 bases not matched to a gene. Germline V CDR1 and CDR2: GTSNPN, SVGIG (reference sequence). The CDR3 has 13 residues. The CDR3 nucleotides read TGTGCCCTTTCCCGGGACAGAGATTATGGCTACACCTTC. Its translation: CALSRDRDYGYTF. Combining the CDR3 with reference TRBV30 and TRBJ1-2 gives the whole variable domain SQTIHQWPATLVQPVGSPLSLECTVEGTSNPNLYWYRQAAGRGLQLLFYSVGIGQISSEVPQNLSASRPQDRQFILSSKKLLLSDSGFYLCALSRDRDYGYTFGSGTRLTVV.

The chain uses TRBV28 and TRBJ1-2; no definite D call. CDR1 is MDHEN, CDR2 SYDVKM, per germline. The CDR3 sequence is 13 residues long. V was pared by 5 bases and J by 8 bases, with 15 bases between. CDR3 region: CASSASLSGGYTF. CDR3 DNA: TGTGCCAGCAGTGCCTCTTTGTCGGGAGGCTACACCTTC.

This clone was picked up one time. The rearrangement uses TRBV16 and TRBJ2-4; 7 nucleotides align to TRBD2. CDR1 is KGHSY and CDR2 is FQNENV in the germline V gene. The CDR3 consists of 15 residues. Losses at the gene ends were 0 bases for V and 1 base for J; bases not matched to a gene: 0. CDR3 sequence (DNA): TGTGCCAGCAGCCAATCGGGAGGGGCCAAAAACATTCAGTACTTC. Translated, it gives CASSQSGGAKNIQYF.

The rearrangement links TRBV3-1 (or the pseudogene TRBV3-2) to TRBJ2-4; tentative D call: TRBD1 (6 bases). There are 15 residues in the CDR3. V lost 3 bases, J lost 8 bases, and 17 bases lay in between. CDR1 is LGHDT, CDR2 YNNKEL, per germline (reference sequence). CDR3 sequence reads: CASSHSRVAGDIQYF. As DNA, the CDR3 is TGTGCCAGCAGCCACAGCCGGGTCGCAGGGGACATTCAGTACTTC.

This clone was detected a few times. This rearrangement joins TRBV20-1 to TRBJ1-2; 7 bases are a match to TRBD1. CDR3 length: 11 amino acids. Germline V gene data show CDR1 as DFQATT and CDR2 as SNEGSKA (reference sequence). The CDR3 nucleotides are TGCTCGGGACAGAGTAACTATGGCTACACCTTC. Translation gives CSGQSNYGYTF.

V and J are TRBV20-1 and TRBJ1-2; D call uncertain. The CDR3 sequence is 11 residues long. From germline, CDR1 is DFQATT and CDR2 SNEGSKA (reference sequence). In nucleotides, the CDR3 is TGCCCCGAGGAGAGGTGGTATGGCTACACCTTC. Translation gives CPEERWYGYTF.

V and J are TRBV29-1 and TRBJ1-1; 9 nucleotides agree with TRBD1. V gave up 5 bases and J gave up 4 bases; unmatched junction bases: 5. Germline assignment: CDR1 SQVTM and CDR2 ANQGSEA. CDR3 length equals 13 residues. CDR3 loop: CSVRTGEFTEAFF. The CDR3 region has the DNA TGCAGCGTTCGGACAGGGGAATTCACTGAAGCTTTCTTT.

A note on this clone: A junction boundary mismatches the germline segment, possibly from a read error. The chain employs TRBV5-4 and TRBJ1-1; 9 bases are shared with TRBD1. Germline assignment: CDR1 SGHNT and CDR2 YYREEE (reference sequence). The CDR3 covers 15 residues. Here the CDR3 reads CASRLGQGANTEAFF. The DNA for the CDR3 is TGTGCCAGCAGGTTGGGACAGGGAGCGAACACTGAAGCTTTCTTT. Full variable domain (rest looked up from reference TRBV5-4 and TRBJ1-1): ETGVTQSPTHLIKTRGQQVTLRCSSQSGHNTVSWYQQALGQGPQFIFQYYREEENGRGNFPPRFSGLQFPNYSSELNVNALELDDSALYLCASRLGQGANTEAFFGQGTRLTVV.